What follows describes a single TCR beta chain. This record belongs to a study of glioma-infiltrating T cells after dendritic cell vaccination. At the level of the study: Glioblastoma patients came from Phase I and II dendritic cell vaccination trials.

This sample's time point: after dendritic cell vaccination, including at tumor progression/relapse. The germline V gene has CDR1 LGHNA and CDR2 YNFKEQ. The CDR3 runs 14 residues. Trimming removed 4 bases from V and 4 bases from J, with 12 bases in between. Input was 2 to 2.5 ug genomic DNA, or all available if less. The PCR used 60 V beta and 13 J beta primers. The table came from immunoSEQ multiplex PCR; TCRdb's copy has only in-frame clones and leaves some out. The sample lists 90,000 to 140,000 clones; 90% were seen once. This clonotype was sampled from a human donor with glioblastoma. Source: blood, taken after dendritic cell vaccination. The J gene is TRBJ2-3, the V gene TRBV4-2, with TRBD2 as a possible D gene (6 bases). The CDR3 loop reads CASSPAGYADTQYF. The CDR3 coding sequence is TGTGCCAGCAGCCCAGCGGGTTACGCAGATACGCAGTATTTT.